This TCR beta chain was identified during a study of response to subunit inactivated influenza vaccine. Study-wide findings and caveats: New T cells are recruited in small numbers by each seasonal influenza vaccination, according to the authors' suggestion.

As concerns this clonotype: Its antigen is not identified.

TCRdb analysed the RT-PCR reads with MiXCR anew, one entry per CDR3 protein. This sample yields around 530,000 distinct CDR3 sequences, of which 15% to 20% are seen a single time; less than 4% belongs to the top ten. The material sequenced was CD4+ T cells sorted from PBMCs, taken 23 months after vaccination. The clonotype originates from a man between 50 and 69 years old who received an inactivated influenza vaccine.

The CDR3 DNA follows: TGTGCCAGCATTCAACCGGGACAACACTACGAGCAGTACTTC. Amino acid sequence: CASIQPGQHYEQYF. This chain uses TRBV9 with TRBJ2-7; a possible D gene is TRBD1 (6 bases). V dropped 6 bases and J dropped 3 bases, with 16 bases sitting between them. The CDR3 runs 14 residues. Germline V gives CDR1 SGDLS, CDR2 YYNGEE.